Shown below are 10 T cell receptor beta chains from a single sample sequenced in a study of shared clonotypes between healthy human individuals. Clones were sequenced by immunoSEQ multiplex PCR, and TCRdb holds only the in-frame ones, with some missing. The sample contains about 2 million clones, 85% to 95% of which appear only once. CD8 cells classed as naive were CD45RO-negative and positively selected for CCR7, excluding terminally differentiated effector memory CD45RA+ cells. Sequencing input: naive CD8+ T cells sorted from blood. These receptors all come from a man aged 18 to 30 in good health.

This chain joins TRBV6-1 and TRBJ1-2, with 7 bases matching TRBD1. Germline V lookup: CDR1 MNHNS, CDR2 SASEGT. V dropped 3 bases and J dropped 5; count of bases not matched to a gene: 12. CDR3 length: 16 residues. CDR3 sequence reads: CASSDPTGVALYGYTF. The CDR3, as DNA: TGTGCCAGCAGTGACCCCACAGGGGTTGCTTTGTATGGCTACACCTTC.

The rearrangement links TRBV21-1 to TRBJ1-3; TRBD1 was called by the table and not checked on the DNA. TRBV21-1 is a pseudogene. This CDR3 has 15 amino acids. The CDR3 region is CASRINRVSGNTIYF. The CDR3 region has the DNA TGTGCCAGCAGAATAAACAGGGTCTCTGGAAACACCATATATTTT.

The rearrangement uses TRBV9 and TRBJ2-5, with a tentative D call TRBD2 (6 bases). This CDR3 contains 16 residues. V dropped 3 bases and J dropped 4 bases, with 19 bases sitting between them. Germline V gene data show CDR1 as SGDLS and CDR2 as YYNGEE. CDR3 coding DNA: TGTGCCAGCAGCGAGAGTGTCGCGGGATTTGGAGAGACCCAGTACTTC. Protein sequence: CASSESVAGFGETQYF.

The V gene is TRBV19, the J gene TRBJ2-7; D ambiguous. The CDR3 extends over 16 amino acids. Germline CDR1 LNHDA, CDR2 SQIVND (reference sequence). Between the trimmed V and J ends, which lost 5 bases and 4 bases, there was a span of 21 bases. CDR3 sequence (DNA): TGTGCCAGTAGTCCTCGGGTTGGGTCCCCCTATTACGAGCAGTACTTC. Its protein product is CASSPRVGSPYYEQYF.

The chain employs TRBV19 and TRBJ2-5; D is uncertain. The V end lost 8 bases, the J end lost 4 bases, and 14 bases lay between the germline ends. The CDR3 extends over 13 amino acids. Germline V gene data show CDR1 as LNHDA and CDR2 as SQIVND (reference sequence). The DNA for the CDR3 is TGTGCCAGTGGCCCGGTACCCGGAGAGACCCAGTACTTC. Translation: CASGPVPGETQYF.

The V call is TRBV6-1, the J call TRBJ2-3; TRBD2 matches 10 bases. This CDR3 has 15 amino acids. Germline CDR1 MNHNS, CDR2 SASEGT. V lost 2 bases, J lost 5 bases, and 4 bases stayed unmatched. The CDR3 spells CASSELAGVRDTQYF. CDR3 nucleotide sequence: TGTGCCAGCAGTGAACTAGCGGGAGTGAGAGATACGCAGTATTTT.

The chain joins TRBV30 to TRBJ2-7; TRBD1 might be the D (5 bases). Between the trimmed V and J ends, which lost 1 base and 12 bases, there was a span of 16 bases. CDR3 size: 12 residues. From germline, CDR1 is GTSNPN and CDR2 SVGIG (reference sequence). The CDR3 loop reads CAWSGGDSLGYF. For the CDR3, the DNA is TGTGCCTGGAGTGGCGGCGACAGTCTGGGGTACTTC.

The chain couples TRBV7-9 to TRBJ2-7; the match to TRBD2 covers 7 bases. V was clipped by 2 bases and J by 0 bases; unmatched bases: 4. This CDR3 has 15 amino acids. CDR1 SEHNR and CDR2 FQNEAQ come from the germline V gene (reference sequence). The CDR3 nucleotides read TGTGCCAGCAGCTTAAAGCGGGAACCCTCCTACGAGCAGTACTTC. Translating gives CASSLKREPSYEQYF.

Remarks on this clone: Other DNA sequences in the sample encode the same CDR3. The V gene is TRBV27, the J gene TRBJ2-7; D could derive from TRBD1 or TRBD2 (5 bases each). Germline V gene sequence: CDR1 MNHEY, CDR2 SMNVEV (reference sequence). The CDR3 runs to 14 residues. V gave up 5 bases and J gave up 2 bases, with 13 bases separating them. The CDR3, as DNA: TGTGCCAGCAGTCCAGGGACGGAACCCTACGAGCAGTACTTC. Translating gives CASSPGTEPYEQYF.

This chain joins TRBV29-1 and TRBJ1-1; D ambiguous. Trimming shortened V by 3 bases and J by 0 bases, and 14 bases separated the two germline ends. This CDR3 contains 15 residues. Per the germline V gene, CDR1 is SQVTM and CDR2 is ANQGSEA. The DNA of the CDR3 is TGCAGCGTTGACTCAAGCCGGAGCGTGAACACTGAAGCTTTCTTT. This sequence encodes CSVDSSRSVNTEAFF.